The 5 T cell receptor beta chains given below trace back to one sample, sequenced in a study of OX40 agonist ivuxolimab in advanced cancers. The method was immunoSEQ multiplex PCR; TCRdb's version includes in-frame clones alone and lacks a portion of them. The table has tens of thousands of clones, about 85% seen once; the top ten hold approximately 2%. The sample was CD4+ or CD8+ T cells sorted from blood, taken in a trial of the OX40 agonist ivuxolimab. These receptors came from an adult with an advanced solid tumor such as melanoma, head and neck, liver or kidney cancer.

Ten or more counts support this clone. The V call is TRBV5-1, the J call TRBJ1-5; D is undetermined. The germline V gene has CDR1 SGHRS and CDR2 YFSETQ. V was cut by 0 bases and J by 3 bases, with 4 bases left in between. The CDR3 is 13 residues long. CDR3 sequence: CASSLEINQPQHF. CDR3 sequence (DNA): TGCGCCAGCAGCTTGGAAATCAATCAGCCCCAGCATTTT.

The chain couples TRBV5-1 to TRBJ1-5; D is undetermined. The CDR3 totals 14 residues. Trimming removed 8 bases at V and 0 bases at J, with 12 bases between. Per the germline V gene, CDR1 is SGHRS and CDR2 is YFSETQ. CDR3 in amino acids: CASSEEHSNQPQHF. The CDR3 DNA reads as TGCGCCAGTTCGGAAGAGCATAGCAATCAGCCCCAGCATTTT.

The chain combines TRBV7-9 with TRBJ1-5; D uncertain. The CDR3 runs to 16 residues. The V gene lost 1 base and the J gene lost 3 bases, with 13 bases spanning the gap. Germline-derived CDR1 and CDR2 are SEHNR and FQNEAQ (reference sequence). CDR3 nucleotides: TGTGCCAGCAGCTTAGGAGGCGGGGTAGTCAATCAGCCCCAGCATTTT. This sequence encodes CASSLGGGVVNQPQHF.

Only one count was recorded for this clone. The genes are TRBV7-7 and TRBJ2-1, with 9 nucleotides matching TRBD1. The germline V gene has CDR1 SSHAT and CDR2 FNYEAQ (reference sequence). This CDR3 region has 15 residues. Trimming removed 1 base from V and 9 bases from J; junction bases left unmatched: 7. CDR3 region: CASSLDRTGVGEQFF. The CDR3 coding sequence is TGTGCCAGCAGCTTAGACAGGACAGGGGTGGGTGAGCAGTTCTTC. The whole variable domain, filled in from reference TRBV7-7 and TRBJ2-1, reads GAGVSQSPRYKVTKRGQDVTLRCDPISSHATLYWYQQALGQGPEFLTYFNYEAQPDKSGLPSDRFSAERPEGSISTLTIQRTEQRDSAMYRCASSLDRTGVGEQFFGPGTRLTVL.

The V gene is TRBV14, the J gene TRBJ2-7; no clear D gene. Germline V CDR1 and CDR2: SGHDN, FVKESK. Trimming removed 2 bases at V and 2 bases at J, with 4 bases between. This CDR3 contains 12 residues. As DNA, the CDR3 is TGTGCCAGCAGCCAACTACCCTACGAGCAGTACTTC. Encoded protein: CASSQLPYEQYF.